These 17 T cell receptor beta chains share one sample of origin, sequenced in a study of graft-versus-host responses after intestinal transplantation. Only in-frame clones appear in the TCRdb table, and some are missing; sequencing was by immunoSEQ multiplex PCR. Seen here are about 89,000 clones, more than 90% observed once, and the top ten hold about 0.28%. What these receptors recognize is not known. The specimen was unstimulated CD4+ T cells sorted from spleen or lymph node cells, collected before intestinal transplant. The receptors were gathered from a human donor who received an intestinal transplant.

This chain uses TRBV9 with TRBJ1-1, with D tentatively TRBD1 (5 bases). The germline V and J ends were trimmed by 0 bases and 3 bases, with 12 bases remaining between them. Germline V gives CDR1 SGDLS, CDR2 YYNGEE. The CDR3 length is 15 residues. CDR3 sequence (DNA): TGTGCCAGCAGCGTAGTCGAGGGGTGGGACACTGAAGCTTTCTTT. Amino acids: CASSVVEGWDTEAFF.

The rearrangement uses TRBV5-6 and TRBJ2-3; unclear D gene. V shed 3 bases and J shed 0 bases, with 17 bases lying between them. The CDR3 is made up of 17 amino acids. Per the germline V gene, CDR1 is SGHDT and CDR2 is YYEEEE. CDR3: CASSSPSRQVSTDTQYF. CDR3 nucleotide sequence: TGTGCCAGCAGCTCCCCCAGTCGGCAGGTTAGCACAGATACGCAGTATTTT. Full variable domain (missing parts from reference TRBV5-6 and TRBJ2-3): DAGVTQSPTHLIKTRGQQVTLRCSPKSGHDTVSWYQQALGQGPQFIFQYYEEEERQRGNFPDRFSGHQFPNYSSELNVNALLLGDSALYLCASSSPSRQVSTDTQYFGPGTRLTVL.

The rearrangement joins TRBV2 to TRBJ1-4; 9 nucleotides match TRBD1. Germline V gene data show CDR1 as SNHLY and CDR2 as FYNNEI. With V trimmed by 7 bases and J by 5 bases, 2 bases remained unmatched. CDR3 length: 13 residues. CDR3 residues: CASKTGGNEKLFF. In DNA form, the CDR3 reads TGTGCCAGCAAGACAGGGGGGAATGAAAAACTGTTTTTT.

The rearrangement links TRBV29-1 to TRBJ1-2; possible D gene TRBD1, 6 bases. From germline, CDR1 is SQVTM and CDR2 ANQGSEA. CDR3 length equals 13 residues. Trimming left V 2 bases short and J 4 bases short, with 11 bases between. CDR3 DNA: TGCAGCGTTGAAACAGGGACCTTCTATGGCTACACCTTC. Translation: CSVETGTFYGYTF.

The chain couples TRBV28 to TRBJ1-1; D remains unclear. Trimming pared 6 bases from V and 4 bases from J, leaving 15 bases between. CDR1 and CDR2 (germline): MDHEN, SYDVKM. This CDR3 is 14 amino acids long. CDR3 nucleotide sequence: TGTGCCAGCAGCACCGGTCCATCGGCCACTGAAGCTTTCTTT. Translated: CASSTGPSATEAFF.

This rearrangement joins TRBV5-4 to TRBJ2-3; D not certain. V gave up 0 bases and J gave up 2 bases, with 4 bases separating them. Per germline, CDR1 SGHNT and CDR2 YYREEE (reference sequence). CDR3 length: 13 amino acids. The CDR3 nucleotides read TGTGCCAGCAGCTTGGTCCCCACAGATACGCAGTATTTT. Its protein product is CASSLVPTDTQYF.

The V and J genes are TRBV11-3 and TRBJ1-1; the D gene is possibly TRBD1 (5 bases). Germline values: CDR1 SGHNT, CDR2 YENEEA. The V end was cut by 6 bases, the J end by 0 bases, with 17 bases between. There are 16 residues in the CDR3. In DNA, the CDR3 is TGTGCCAGCAGGTCGGGGGACCACTTCGTGAACACTGAAGCTTTCTTT. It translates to CASRSGDHFVNTEAFF.

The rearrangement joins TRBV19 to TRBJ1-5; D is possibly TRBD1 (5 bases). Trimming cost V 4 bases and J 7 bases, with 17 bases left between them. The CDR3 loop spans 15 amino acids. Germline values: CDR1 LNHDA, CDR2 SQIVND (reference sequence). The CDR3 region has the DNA TGTGCCAGTAGTAATATTGCCGTCGGGGACCAGCCCCAGCATTTT. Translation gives CASSNIAVGDQPQHF.

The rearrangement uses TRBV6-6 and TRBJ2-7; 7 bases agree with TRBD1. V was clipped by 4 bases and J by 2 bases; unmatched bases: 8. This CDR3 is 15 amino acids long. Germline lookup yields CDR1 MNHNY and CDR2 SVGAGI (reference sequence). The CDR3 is CASSSSSTGTYEQYF. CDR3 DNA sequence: TGTGCCAGCAGTTCATCCTCGACAGGGACCTACGAGCAGTACTTC.

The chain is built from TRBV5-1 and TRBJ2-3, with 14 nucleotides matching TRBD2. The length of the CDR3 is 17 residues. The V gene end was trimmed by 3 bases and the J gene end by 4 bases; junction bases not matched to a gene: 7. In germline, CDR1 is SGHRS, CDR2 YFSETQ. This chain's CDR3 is CASSSSRLAGGPDTQYF. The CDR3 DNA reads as TGCGCCAGCAGCTCCTCCCGACTAGCGGGAGGGCCAGATACGCAGTATTTT.

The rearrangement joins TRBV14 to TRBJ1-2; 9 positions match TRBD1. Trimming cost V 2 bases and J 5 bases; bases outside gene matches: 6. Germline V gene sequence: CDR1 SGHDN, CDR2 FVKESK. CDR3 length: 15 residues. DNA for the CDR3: TGTGCCAGCAGCCAACCCGGGACAGGGAAGTATGGCTACACCTTC. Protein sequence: CASSQPGTGKYGYTF.

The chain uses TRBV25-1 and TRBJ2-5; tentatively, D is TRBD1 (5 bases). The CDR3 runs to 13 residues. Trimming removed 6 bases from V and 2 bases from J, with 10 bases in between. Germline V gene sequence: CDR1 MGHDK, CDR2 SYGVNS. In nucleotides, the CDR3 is TGTGCCAGCAGGACAGAGAAGCAAGAGACCCAGTACTTC. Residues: CASRTEKQETQYF.

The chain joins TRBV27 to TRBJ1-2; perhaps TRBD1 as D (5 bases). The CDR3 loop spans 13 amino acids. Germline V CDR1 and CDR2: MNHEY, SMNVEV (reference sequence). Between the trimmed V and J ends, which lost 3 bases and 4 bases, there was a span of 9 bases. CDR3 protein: CASSFSGSYGYTF. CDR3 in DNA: TGTGCCAGCAGTTTTTCAGGGAGCTATGGCTACACCTTC.

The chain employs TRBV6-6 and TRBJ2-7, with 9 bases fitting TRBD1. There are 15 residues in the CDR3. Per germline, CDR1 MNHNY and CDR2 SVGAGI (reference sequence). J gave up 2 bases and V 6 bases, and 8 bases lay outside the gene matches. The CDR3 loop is CASSELQGAAYEQYF. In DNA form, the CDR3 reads TGTGCCAGCAGCGAACTACAGGGGGCGGCCTACGAGCAGTACTTC.

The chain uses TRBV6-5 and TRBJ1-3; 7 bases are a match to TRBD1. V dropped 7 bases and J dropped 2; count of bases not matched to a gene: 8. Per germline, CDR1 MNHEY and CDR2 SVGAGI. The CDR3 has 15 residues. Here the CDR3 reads CASKSDRATGNTIYF. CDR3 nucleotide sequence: TGTGCCAGCAAAAGCGACAGGGCGACTGGAAACACCATATATTTT.

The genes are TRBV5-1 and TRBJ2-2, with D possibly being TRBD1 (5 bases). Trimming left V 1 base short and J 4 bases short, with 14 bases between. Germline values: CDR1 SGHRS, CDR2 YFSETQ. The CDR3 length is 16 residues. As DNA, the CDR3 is TGCGCCAGCAGCTTGAAAAGGGGCGGCGGCACCGGGGAGCTGTTTTTT. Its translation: CASSLKRGGGTGELFF.

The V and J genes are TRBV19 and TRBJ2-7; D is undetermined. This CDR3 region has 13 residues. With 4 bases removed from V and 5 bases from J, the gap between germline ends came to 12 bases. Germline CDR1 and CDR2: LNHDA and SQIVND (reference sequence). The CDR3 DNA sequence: TGTGCCAGTAGTACCACGGGTAGCAACGAGCAGTACTTC. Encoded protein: CASSTTGSNEQYF.